The table lists the clone carrying this TCR beta chain with a few counts. What it recognizes is unknown. The sample is drawn from a study of T cells in Graves' hyperthyroidism and ophthalmopathy. Study results and caveats: A 13 V-J signature model discriminated ophthalmopathy versus stable hyperthyroidism. Ophthalmopathy, as predicted by the model, came a median 6.5 months after the prediction.

Duration under 3 months, a NOSPECS grade of at least 4, and a Clinical Activity Score of at least 3 characterized the ophthalmopathy patients. RNA transcripts gave rise to amplified TCR beta CDR3 regions. The HTBI primer set served for first-round RT-PCR of the TCR CDR3. TCRdb independently ran MiXCR on the multiplex PCR reads; one entry per CDR3 protein. This repertoire shows fewer than 250,000 distinct CDR3 sequences, approximately 23% found once; its top ten account for about a third. This clonotype originated in a woman aged 40 to 50 with Graves' ophthalmopathy. Material: blood.

The DNA of the CDR3 is TGCAGCTCCGGTTGGGGACAAGAGACCCAGTACTTC. Protein sequence: CSSGWGQETQYF. The rearrangement links TRBV29-1 to TRBJ2-5; D is uncertain. Germline CDR1 and CDR2: SQVTM and ANQGSEA. Trimming stripped 8 bases from V and 2 bases from J, with 12 bases between. CDR3 length: 12 amino acids.